The clone carrying this T cell receptor beta chain was seen more than once but under ten times. Its antigen is unidentified. TCRdb re-called the 5' RACE reads with MiXCR, one entry per CDR3 protein. Among 360,000 or so distinct CDR3 sequences listed, under 14% were seen once. The sample comes from a study of T cells after yellow fever vaccination. Study-level results: Abundant contaminating clonotypes from the bulk population could appear in FACS-sorted repertoires.

The sequenced sample was PBMCs, obtained on the day of the first yellow fever vaccination. This receptor was taken from a man between 18 and 35 years old who received the YFV17D yellow fever vaccine.

This chain's CDR3 is CASSLVTPPAARRYEQYF. CDR3 sequence (DNA): TGTGCCAGCAGCTTAGTTACCCCACCCGCGGCCAGACGCTACGAGCAGTACTTC. The V call is TRBV11-2, the J call TRBJ2-7, with D unresolved. Germline loops: CDR1 SGHAT, CDR2 FQNNGV. The germline V and J ends were trimmed by 1 base and 3 bases, with 22 bases remaining between them. The CDR3 extends over 18 amino acids.